The entry below describes one T cell receptor (beta chain). Antigen unknown. CDR3 length: 14 amino acids. The trim removed 6 bases at V and 7 bases at J, leaving 12 bases unmatched. Germline CDR1 MNHEY, CDR2 SMNVEV (reference sequence). Using immunoSEQ multiplex PCR, the repertoire was profiled, and TCRdb retains in-frame clones only, with some absent. The sample carries under 200,000 clones, more than 80% recorded once. The data originate from a study of T cell responses to AZD1222 COVID-19 vaccine. Study results and limitations: The study found vaccine-associated CD4 TCRs spanning spike, dominant at 160-218 and 743-854. Increases in Spike-specific TCR breadth and depth were seen after two AZD1222 doses.

The receptor was derived from an adult who received the MenACWY meningococcal vaccine as a control. The specimen comprised peripheral blood, sampled 28 days after the second dose of the MenACWY control vaccine. The V and J genes are TRBV27 and TRBJ2-7; 7 nucleotides line up with TRBD1. The CDR3 nucleotides read TGTGCCAGCAGCGCGGCCGGGACAGCTACGGAGCAGTACTTC. This encodes CASSAAGTATEQYF.